The sequence of this TCR beta chain was determined in a study of CD8 T cells in Susac syndrome. The authors reverse transcribed 0.5 to 1 ug RNA with random hexamers. Amplification of TCR beta CDR3 across 54 Vbeta and 13 Jbeta was performed with immunoSEQ multiplex PCR. TCRdb recomputed calls from the immunoSEQ multiplex PCR reads with MiXCR, one row per CDR3 protein. This sample has under 200,000 distinct CDR3 sequences, with roughly 95% found just once. This clonotype was counted once. Blood CD8+ and CD4+ T cells underwent high-throughput TCR beta sequencing. CDR3 length equals 14 residues. Deletions cut 8 bases from V and 7 bases from J, with 18 bases between.

Sequencing was performed on CD4+ T cells from PBMCs. This clonotype was sampled from a human donor in good health. The chain links TRBV12-3 or TRBV12-4 to TRBJ1-5; D call uncertain. The CDR3 DNA reads TGTGCCAGCGCCCCCGGAAGGGTTGGACAGCCCCAGCATTTT. This translates into CASAPGRVGQPQHF.